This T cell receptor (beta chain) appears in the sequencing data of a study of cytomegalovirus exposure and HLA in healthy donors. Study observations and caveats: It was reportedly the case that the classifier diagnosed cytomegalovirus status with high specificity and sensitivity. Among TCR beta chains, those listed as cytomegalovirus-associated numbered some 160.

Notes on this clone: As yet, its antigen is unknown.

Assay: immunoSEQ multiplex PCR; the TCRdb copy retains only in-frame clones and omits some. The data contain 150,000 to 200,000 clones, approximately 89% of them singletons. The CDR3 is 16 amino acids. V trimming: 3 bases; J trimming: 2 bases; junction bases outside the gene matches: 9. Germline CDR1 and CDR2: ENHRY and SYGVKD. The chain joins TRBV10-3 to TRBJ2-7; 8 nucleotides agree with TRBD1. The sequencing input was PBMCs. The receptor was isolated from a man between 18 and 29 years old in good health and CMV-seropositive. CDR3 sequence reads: CAISEDIGQGPYEQYF. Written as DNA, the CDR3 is TGTGCCATCAGTGAAGACATTGGACAGGGACCCTACGAGCAGTACTTC.